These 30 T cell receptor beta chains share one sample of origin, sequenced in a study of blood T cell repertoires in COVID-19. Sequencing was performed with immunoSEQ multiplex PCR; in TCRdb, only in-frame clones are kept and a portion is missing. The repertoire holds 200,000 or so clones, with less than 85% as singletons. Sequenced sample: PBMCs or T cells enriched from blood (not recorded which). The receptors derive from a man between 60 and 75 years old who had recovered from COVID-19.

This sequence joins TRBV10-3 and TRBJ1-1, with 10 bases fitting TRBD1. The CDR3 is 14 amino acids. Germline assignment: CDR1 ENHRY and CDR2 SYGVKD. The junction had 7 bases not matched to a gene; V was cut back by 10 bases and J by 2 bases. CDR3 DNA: TGTGCCACCCTGGGACAGGGGTATAACACTGAAGCTTTCTTT. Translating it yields CATLGQGYNTEAFF.

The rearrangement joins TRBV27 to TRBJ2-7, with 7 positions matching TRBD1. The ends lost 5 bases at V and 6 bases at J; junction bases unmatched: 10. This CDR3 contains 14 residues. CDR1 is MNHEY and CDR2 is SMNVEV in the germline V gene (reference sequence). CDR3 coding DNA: TGTGCCAGCAGTCGGGCGACAGGGAGCCCCGAGCAGTACTTC. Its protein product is CASSRATGSPEQYF.

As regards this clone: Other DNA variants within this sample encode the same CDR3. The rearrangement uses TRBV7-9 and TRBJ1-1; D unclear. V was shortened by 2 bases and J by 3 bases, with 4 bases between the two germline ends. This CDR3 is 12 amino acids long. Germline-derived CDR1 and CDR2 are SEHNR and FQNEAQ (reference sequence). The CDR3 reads CASSLRDTEAFF. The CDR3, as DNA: TGTGCCAGCAGCTTACGTGACACTGAAGCTTTCTTT.

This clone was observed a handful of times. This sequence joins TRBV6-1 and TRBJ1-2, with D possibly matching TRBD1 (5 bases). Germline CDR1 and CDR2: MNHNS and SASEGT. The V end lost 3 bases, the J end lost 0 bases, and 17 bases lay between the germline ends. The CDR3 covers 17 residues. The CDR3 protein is CASSERRRQPSNYGYTF. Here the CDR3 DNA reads TGTGCCAGCAGTGAGCGTCGTAGACAGCCATCTAACTATGGCTACACCTTC.

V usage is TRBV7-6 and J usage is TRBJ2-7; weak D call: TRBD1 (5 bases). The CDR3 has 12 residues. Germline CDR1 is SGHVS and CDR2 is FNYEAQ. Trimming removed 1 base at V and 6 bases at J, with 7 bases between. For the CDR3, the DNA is TGTGCCAGCAGCTTAGGACAGTCCGAGCAGTACTTC. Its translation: CASSLGQSEQYF.

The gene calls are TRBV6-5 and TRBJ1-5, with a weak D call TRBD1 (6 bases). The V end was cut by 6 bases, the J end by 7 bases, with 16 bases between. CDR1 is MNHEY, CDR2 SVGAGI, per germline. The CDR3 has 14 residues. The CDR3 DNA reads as TGTGCCAGCAGCAAAGGGGGGGGTGGGCAGCCCCAGCATTTT. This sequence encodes CASSKGGGGQPQHF.

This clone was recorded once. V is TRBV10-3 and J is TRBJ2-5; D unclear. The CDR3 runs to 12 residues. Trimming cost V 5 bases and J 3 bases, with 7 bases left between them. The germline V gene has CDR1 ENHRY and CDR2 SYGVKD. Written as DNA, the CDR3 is TGTGCCATCAGTCAACGGGAAGAGACCCAGTACTTC. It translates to CAISQREETQYF.

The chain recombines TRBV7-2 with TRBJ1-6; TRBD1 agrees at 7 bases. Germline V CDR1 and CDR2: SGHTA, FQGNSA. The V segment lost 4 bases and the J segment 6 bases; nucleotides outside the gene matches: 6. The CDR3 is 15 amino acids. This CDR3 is CASSSRQGSNSPLHF. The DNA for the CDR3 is TGTGCCAGCAGCTCCCGACAGGGTAGTAATTCACCCCTCCACTTT.

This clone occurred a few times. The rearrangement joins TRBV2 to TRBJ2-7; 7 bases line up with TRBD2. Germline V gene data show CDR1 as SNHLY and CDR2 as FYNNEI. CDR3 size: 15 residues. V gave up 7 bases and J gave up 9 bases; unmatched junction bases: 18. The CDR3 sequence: CASTENVPGRVGQYF. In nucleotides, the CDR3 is TGTGCCAGCACCGAAAACGTGCCAGGGAGGGTCGGGCAGTACTTC.

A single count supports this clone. The CDR3 spells CASSQDLSGVYEQYF. As DNA, the CDR3 is TGCGCCAGCAGCCAAGATCTCTCGGGGGTATACGAGCAGTACTTC. The chain joins TRBV4-3 to TRBJ2-7; tentatively, D is TRBD2 (6 bases). The germline V gene has CDR1 LGHNA and CDR2 YSLEER. The V end lost 0 bases, the J end lost 4 bases, and 13 bases lay between the germline ends. The CDR3 has 15 amino acids.

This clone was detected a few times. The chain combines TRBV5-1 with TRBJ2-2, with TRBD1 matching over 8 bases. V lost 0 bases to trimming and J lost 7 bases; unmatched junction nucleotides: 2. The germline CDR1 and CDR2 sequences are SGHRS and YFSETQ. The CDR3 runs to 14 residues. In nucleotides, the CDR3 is TGCGCCAGCAGCTTGGACAGGGGGATCGGGGAGCTGTTTTTT. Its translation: CASSLDRGIGELFF.

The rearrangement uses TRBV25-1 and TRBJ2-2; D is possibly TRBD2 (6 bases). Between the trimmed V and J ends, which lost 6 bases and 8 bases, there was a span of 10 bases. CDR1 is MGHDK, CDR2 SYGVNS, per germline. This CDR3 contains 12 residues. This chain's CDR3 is CASSPREGELFF. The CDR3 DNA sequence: TGTGCCAGCAGCCCTCGGGAGGGGGAGCTGTTTTTT. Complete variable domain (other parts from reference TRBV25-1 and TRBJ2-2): EADIYQTPRYLVIGTGKKITLECSQTMGHDKMYWYQQDPGMELHLIHYSYGVNSTEKGDLSSESTVSRIRTEHFPLTLESARPSHTSQYLCASSPREGELFFGEGSRLTVL.

CDR3 sequence reads: CASSHSGSKLFF. In DNA, the CDR3 is TGTGCCAGCAGCCATTCTGGTAGCAAACTGTTTTTT. The chain recombines TRBV14 with TRBJ1-4; no clear D gene. Germline CDR1 and CDR2: SGHDN and FVKESK. Between the trimmed V and J ends, which lost 3 bases and 11 bases, there was a span of 10 bases. The CDR3 runs 12 residues.

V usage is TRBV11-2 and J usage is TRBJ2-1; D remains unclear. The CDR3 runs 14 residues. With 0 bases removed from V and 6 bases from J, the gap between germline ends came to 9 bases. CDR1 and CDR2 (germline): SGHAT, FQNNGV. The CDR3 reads CASSLDRVVNEQFF. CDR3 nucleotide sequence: TGTGCCAGCAGCTTAGATCGTGTCGTCAATGAGCAGTTCTTC.

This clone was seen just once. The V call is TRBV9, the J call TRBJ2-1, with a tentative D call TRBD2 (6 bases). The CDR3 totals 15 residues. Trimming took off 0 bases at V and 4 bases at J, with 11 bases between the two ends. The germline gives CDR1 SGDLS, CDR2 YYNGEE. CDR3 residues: CASSVEDGGYNEQFF. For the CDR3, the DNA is TGTGCCAGCAGCGTAGAGGATGGAGGGTACAATGAGCAGTTCTTC.

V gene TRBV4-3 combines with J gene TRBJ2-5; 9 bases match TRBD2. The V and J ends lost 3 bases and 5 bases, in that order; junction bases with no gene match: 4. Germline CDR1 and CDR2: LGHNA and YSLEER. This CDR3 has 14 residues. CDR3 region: CASSQSGGFETQYF. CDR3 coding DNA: TGCGCCAGCAGCCAGAGCGGGGGGTTTGAGACCCAGTACTTC.

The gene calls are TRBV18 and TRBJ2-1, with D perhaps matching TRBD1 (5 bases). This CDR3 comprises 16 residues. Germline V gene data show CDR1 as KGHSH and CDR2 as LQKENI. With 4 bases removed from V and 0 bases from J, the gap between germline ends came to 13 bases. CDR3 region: CASSRNRLGSYNEQFF. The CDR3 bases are TGTGCCAGCTCACGAAACAGGTTAGGCTCCTACAATGAGCAGTTCTTC.

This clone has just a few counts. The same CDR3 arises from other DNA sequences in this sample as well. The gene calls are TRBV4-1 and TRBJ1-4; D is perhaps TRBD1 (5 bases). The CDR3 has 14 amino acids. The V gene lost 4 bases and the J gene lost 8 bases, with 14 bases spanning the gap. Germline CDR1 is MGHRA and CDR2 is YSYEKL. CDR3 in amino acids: CASSPGGVGEKLFF. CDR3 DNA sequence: TGCGCCAGCAGCCCTGGGGGGGTCGGGGAAAAACTGTTTTTT.

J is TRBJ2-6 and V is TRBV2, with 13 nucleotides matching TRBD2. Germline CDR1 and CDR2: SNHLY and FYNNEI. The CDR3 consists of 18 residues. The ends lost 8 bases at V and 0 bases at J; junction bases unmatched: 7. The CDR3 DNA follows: TGTGCCAGCCGGACTAGCGGGGGACTAATCTCTGGGGCCAACGTCCTGACTTTC. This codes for CASRTSGGLISGANVLTF.

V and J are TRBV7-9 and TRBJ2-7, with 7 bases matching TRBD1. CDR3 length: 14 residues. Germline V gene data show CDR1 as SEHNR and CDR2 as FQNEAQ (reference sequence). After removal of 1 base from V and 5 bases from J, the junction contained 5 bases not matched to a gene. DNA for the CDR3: TGTGCCAGCAGCTTAGTAGTCAGGGGGAACGAGCAGTACTTC. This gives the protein CASSLVVRGNEQYF. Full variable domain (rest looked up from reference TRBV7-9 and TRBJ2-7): DTGVSQNPRHKITKRGQNVTFRCDPISEHNRLYWYRQTLGQGPEFLTYFQNEAQLEKSRLLSDRFSAERPKGSFSTLEIQRTEQGDSAMYLCASSLVVRGNEQYFGPGTRLTVT.

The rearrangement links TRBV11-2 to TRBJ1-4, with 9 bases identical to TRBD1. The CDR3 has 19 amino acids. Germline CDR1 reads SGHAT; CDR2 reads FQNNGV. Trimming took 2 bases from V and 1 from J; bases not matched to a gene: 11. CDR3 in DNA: TGTGCCAGCAGCTTAATCCGGGACAGGGAGTCCCAAACTAATGAAAAACTGTTTTTT. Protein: CASSLIRDRESQTNEKLFF.

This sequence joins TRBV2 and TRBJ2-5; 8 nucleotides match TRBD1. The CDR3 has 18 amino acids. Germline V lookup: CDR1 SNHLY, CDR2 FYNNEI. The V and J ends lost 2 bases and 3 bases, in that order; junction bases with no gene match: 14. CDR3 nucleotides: TGTGCCAGCAGTGAACGGAGAACAGGGGGGTCCCGAGAAGAGACCCAGTACTTC. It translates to CASSERRTGGSREETQYF.

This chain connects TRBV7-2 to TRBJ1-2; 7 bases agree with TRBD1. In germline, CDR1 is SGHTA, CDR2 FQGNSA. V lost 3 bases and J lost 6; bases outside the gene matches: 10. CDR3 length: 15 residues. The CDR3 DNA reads TGTGCCAGCAGCTTGAGCCCGCAGGGGGTGGATGGCTACACCTTC. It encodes CASSLSPQGVDGYTF.

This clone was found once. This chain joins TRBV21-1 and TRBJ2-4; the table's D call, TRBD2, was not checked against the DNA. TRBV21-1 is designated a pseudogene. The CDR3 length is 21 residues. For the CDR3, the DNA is TGTGCCAGCAGCAACCCCTCTCTAGCGGGGGGACTTCAGCTAGCCAAAAACATTCAGTACTTC. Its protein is CASSNPSLAGGLQLAKNIQYF.

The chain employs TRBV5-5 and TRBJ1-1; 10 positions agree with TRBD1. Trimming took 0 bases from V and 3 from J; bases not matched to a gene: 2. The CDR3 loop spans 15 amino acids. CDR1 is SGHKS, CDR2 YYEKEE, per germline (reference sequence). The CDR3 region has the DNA TGTGCCAGCAGCTTGGGACAGGGGGCAGACACTGAAGCTTTCTTT. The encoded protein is CASSLGQGADTEAFF.

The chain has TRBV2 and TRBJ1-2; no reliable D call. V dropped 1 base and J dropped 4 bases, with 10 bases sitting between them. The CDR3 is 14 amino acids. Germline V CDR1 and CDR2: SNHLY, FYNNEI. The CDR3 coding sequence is TGTGCCAGCAGTGAAGGCGGCGGGAGCTATGGCTACACCTTC. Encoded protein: CASSEGGGSYGYTF.

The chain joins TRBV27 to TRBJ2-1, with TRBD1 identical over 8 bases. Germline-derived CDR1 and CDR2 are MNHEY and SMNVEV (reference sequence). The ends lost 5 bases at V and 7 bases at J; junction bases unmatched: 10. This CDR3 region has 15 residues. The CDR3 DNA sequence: TGTGCCAGCAGTGAGGACAGGGCCAGATTTAATGAGCAGTTCTTC. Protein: CASSEDRARFNEQFF.

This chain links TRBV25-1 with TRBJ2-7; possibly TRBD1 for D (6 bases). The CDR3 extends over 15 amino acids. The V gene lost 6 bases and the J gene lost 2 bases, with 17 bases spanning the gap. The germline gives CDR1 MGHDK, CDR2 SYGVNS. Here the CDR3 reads CASSFRRDTTYEQYF. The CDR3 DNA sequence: TGTGCCAGCAGCTTTCGCCGGGACACCACCTACGAGCAGTACTTC.

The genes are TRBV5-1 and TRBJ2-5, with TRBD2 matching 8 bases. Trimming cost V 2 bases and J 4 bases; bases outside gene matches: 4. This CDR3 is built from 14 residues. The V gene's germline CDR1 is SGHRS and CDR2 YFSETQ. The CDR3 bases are TGCGCCAGCAGCTTCCGGGGGGGCCGAGAGACCCAGTACTTC. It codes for CASSFRGGRETQYF.

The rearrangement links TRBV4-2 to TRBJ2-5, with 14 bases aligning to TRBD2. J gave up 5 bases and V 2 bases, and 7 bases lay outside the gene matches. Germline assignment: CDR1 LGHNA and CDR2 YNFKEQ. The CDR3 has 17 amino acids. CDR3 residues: CASSQSQGLAGVETQYF. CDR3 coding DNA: TGTGCCAGCAGCCAATCCCAGGGACTAGCGGGGGTGGAGACCCAGTACTTC.